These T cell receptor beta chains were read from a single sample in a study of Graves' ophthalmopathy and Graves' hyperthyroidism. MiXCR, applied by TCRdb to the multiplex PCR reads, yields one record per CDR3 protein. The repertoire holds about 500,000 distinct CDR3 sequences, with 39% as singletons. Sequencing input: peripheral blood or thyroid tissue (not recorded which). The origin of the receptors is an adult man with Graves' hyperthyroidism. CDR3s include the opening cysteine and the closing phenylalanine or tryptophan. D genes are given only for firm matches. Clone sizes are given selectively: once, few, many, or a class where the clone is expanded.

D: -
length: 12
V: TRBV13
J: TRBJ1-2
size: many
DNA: TGTGCCAGCAGCTTAGATGCCCTTGGCTACACCTTC
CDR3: CASSLDALGYTF

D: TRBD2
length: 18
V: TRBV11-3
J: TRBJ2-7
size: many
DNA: TGTGCCAGCAGCTCGACTAGCGGGAGGGTCCCGAGCTCCTACGAGCAGTACTTC
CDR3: CASSSTSGRVPSSYEQYF

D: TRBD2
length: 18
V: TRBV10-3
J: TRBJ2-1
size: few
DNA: TGTGCCATCAGTGAAGGGCTAGCGGGGGCCGGATTCTACAATGAGCAGTTCTTC
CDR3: CAISEGLAGAGFYNEQFF

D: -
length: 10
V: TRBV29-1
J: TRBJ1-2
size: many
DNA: TGCAGCGGGGGGGACACTGGCTACACCTTC
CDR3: CSGGDTGYTF

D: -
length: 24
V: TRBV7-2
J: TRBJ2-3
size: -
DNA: -
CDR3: CASSLDSGYSYEQYFGPGTDTQYF

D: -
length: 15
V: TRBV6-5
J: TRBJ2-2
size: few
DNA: TGTGCCAGCAGTTACTCCCCACAGGATCCCGGGGAGCTGTTTTTT
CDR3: CASSYSPQDPGELFF

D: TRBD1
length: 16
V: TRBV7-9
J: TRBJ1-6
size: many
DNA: TGTGCCAGCAGCGCGACAGGGAGGCAGCCCTATTCACCCCTCCACTTT
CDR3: CASSATGRQPYSPLHF

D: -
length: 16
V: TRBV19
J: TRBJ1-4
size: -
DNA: TGTGCCAGTCGGAGATCACGAGGGAAGGCTAATGAAAAACTGTTTTTT
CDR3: CASRRSRGKANEKLFF

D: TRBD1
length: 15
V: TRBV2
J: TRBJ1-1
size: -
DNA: TGTGCCAGCAAGGAGACAGGGGGCGCAAACACTGAAGCTTTCTTT
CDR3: CASKETGGANTEAFF

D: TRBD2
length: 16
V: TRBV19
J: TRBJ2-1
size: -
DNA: TGTGCCAGTAGTCCCTCTAGCGGGGGGGCCTACAATGAGCAGTTCTTC
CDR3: CASSPSSGGAYNEQFF

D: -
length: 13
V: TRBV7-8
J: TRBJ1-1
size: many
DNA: TGTGCCAGCAGCATCGTAAGGGGGGCTGAAGCTTTCTTT
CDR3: CASSIVRGAEAFF

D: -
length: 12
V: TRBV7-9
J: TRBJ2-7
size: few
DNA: TGTGCCTGGACCCCCGGGCACAACGAGCAGTACTTC
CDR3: CAWTPGHNEQYF

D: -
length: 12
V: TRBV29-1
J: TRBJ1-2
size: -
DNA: TGCAGCGTTGGCAGGGCTTTAAGTGGCTACACCTTC
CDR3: CSVGRALSGYTF

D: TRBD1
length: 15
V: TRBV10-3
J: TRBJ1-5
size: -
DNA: TGTGCCATCAGGCCGGGACAGGGTGGGCATCAGCCCCAGCATTTT
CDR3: CAIRPGQGGHQPQHF

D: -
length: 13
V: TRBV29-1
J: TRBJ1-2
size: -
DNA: TGCAGCAGTTTAGCCAGGTCTGGCTATGGCTACACCTTC
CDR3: CSSLARSGYGYTF

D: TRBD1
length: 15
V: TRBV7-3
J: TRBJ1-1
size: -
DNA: TGTGCCGGCAGCCCGGGACAGGGGATGAACACTGAAGCTTTCTTT
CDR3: CAGSPGQGMNTEAFF

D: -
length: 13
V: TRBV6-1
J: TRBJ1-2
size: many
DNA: TGTGCCAGCGACCCGGCCGCGAACTATGGCTACACCTTC
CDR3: CASDPAANYGYTF

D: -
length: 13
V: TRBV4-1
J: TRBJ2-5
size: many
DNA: TGCGCCAGCAGCCAAGGGACGCCGGAGACCCAGTACTTC
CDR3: CASSQGTPETQYF

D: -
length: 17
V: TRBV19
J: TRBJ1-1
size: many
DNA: TGTGCCAGTATCAATAGGGGGGGGGGTGTTTCGAACACTGAAGCTTTCTTT
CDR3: CASINRGGGVSNTEAFF

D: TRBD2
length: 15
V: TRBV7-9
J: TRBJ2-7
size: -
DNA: TGTGCCAGCAGCTTGGCCCGCAGGGAGGGGAACGAGCAGTACTTC
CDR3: CASSLARREGNEQYF

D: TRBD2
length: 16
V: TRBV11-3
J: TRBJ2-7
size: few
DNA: TGTGCCAGCGGACGCCCATGGGACTACCCCTCCTACGAGCAGTACTTC
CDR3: CASGRPWDYPSYEQYF

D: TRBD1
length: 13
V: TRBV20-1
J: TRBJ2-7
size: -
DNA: TGCAGTGCTAGAGGACAGGGGGCTTCCGAGCAGTACTTC
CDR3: CSARGQGASEQYF

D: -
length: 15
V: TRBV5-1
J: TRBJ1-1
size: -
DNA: TGCGCCAGCAGAGCAGGTCCCGATTCTAAAACGCCGGCTTTCTTT
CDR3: CASRAGPDSKTPAFF